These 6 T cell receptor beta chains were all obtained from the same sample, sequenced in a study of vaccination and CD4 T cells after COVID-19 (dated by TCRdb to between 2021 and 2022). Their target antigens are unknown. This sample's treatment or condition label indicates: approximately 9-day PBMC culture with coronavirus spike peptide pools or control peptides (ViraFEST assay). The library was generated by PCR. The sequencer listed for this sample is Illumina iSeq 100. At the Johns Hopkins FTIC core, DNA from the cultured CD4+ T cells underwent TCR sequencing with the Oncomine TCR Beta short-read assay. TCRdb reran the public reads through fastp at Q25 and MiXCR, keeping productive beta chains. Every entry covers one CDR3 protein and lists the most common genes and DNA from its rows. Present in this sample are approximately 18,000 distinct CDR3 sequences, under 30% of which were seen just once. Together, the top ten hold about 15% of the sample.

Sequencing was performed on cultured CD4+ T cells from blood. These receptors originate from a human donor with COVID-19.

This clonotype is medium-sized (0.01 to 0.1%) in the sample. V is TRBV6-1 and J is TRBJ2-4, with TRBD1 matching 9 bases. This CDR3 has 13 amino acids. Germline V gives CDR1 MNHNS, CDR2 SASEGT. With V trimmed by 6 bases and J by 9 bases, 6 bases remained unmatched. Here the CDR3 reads CASRSGTGSIQYF. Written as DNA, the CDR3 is TGTGCCAGCAGATCCGGGACAGGGAGCATTCAGTACTTC.

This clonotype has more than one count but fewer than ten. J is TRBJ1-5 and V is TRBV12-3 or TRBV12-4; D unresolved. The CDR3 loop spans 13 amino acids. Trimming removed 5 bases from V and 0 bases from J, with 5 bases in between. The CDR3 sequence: CASSLHSNQPQHF. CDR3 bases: TGTGCCAGCAGTCTGCATAGCAATCAGCCCCAGCATTTT.

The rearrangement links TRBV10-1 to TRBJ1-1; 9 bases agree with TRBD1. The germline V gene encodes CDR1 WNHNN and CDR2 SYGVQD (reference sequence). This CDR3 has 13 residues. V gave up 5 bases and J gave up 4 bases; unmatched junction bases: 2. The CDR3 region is CASSLQGATEAFF. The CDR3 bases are TGCGCCAGCAGTCTACAGGGGGCCACTGAAGCTTTCTTT.

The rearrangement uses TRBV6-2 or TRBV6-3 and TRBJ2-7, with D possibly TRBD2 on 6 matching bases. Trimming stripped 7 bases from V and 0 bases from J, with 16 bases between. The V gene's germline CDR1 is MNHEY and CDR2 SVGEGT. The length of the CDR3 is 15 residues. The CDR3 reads CASTDGGLDSYEQYF. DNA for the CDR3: TGTGCCAGCACCGACGGGGGACTCGACTCCTACGAGCAGTACTTC.

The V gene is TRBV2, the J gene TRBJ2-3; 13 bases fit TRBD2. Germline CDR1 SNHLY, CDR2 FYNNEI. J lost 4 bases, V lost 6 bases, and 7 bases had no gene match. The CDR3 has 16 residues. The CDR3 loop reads CASREGLAGWADTQYF. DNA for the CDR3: TGTGCCAGCAGGGAGGGACTAGCGGGGTGGGCAGATACGCAGTATTTT.

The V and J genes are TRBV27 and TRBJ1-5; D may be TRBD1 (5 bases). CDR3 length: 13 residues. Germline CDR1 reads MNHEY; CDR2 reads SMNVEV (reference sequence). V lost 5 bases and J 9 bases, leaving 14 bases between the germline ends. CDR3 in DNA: TGTGCCAGCAGTCTACGACAGCTCCTGCCCCAGCATTTT. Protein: CASSLRQLLPQHF.